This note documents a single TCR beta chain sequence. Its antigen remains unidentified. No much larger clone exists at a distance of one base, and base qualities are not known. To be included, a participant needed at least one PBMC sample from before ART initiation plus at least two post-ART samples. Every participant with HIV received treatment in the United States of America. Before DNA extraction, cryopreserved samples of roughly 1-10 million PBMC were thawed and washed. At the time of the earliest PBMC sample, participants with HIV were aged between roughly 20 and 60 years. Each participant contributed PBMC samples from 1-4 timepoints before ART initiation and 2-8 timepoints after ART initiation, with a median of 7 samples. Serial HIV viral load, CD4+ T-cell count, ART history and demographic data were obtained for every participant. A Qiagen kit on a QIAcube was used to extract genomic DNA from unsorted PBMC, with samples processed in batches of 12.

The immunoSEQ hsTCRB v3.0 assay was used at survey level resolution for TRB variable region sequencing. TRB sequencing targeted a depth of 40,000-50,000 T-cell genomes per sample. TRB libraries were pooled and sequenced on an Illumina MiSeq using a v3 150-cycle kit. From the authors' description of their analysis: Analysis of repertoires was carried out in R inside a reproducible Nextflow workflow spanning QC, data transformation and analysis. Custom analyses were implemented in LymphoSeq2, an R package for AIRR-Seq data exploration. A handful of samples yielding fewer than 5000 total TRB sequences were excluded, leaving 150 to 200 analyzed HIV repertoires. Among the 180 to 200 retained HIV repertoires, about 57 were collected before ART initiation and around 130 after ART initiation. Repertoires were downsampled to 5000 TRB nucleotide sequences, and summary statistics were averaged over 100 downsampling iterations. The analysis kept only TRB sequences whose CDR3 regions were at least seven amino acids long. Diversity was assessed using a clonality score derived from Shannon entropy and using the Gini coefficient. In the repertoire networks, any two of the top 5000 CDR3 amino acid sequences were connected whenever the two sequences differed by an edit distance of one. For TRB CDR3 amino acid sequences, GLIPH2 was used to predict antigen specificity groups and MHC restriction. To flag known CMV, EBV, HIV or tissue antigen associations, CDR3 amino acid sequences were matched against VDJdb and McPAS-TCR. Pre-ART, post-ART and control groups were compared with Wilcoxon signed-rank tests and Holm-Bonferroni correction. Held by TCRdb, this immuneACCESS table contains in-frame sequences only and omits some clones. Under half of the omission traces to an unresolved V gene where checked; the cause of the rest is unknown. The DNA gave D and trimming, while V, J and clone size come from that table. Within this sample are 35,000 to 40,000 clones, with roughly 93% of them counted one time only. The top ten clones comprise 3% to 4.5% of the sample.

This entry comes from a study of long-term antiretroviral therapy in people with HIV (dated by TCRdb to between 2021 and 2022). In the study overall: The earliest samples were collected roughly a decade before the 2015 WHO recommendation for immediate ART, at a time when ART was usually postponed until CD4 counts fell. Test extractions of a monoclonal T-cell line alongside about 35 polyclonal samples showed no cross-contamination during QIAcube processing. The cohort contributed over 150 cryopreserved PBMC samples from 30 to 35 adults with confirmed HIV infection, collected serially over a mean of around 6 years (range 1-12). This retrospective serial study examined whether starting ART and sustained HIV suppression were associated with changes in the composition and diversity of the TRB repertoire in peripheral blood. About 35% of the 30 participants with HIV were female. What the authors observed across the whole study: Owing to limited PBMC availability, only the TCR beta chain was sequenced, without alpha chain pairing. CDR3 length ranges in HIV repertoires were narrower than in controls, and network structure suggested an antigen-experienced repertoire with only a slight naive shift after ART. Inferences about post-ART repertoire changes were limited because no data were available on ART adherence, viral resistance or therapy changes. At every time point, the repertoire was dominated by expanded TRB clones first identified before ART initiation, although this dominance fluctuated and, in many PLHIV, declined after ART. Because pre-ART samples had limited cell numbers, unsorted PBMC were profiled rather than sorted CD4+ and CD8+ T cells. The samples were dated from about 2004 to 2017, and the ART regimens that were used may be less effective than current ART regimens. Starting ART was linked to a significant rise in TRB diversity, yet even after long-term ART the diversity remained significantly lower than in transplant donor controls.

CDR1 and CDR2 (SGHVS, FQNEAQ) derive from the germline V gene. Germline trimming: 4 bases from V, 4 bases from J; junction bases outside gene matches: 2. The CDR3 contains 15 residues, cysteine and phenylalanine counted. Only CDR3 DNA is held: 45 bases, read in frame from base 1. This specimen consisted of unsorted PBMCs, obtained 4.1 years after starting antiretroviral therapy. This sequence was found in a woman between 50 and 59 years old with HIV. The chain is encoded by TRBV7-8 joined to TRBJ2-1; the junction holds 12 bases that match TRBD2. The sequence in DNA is TGTGCCAGCAGCTCTAGCGGGGGGGTATACAATGAGCAGTTCTTC. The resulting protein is CASSSSGGVYNEQFF.